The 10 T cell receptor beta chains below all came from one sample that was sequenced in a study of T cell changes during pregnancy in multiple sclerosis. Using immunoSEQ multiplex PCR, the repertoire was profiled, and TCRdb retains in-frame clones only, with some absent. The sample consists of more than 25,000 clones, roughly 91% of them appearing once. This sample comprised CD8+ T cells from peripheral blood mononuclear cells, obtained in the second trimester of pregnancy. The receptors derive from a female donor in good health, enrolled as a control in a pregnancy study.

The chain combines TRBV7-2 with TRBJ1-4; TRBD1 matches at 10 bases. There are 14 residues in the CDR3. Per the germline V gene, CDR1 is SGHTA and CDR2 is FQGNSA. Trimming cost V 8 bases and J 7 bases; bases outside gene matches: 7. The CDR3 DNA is TGTGCCAGCGGGGGACAGGGGCTCGGTGAAAAACTGTTTTTT. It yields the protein CASGGQGLGEKLFF.

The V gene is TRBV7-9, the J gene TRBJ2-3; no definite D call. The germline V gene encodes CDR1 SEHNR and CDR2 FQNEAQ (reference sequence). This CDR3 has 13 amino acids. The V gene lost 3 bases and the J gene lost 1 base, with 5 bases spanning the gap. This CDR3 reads CASSFLGTDTQYF. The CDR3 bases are TGTGCCAGCAGCTTTCTAGGCACAGATACGCAGTATTTT.

CDR3 nucleotides: TGTGCCAGCAGCGAGGGGACAGGGTGGGAGACCCAGTACTTC. Protein: CASSEGTGWETQYF. The gene calls are TRBV6-5 and TRBJ2-5; TRBD1 aligns across 9 bases. Germline V CDR1 and CDR2: MNHEY, SVGAGI. This CDR3 is 14 amino acids long. Losses at the gene ends were 6 bases for V and 5 bases for J; bases not matched to a gene: 7.

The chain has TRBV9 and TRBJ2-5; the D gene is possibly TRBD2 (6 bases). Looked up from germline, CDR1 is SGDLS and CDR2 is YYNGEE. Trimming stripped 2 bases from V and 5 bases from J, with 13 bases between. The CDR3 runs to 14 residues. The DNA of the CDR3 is TGTGCCAGCAGCGTGGGGGGATTAGACGAGACCCAGTACTTC. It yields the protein CASSVGGLDETQYF.

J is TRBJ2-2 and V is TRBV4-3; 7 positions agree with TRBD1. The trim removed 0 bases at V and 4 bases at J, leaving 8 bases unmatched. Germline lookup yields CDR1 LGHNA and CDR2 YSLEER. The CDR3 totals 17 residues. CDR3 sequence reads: CASSQDLETGSTGELFF. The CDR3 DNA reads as TGCGCCAGCAGCCAAGATTTGGAGACAGGGTCCACCGGGGAGCTGTTTTTT.

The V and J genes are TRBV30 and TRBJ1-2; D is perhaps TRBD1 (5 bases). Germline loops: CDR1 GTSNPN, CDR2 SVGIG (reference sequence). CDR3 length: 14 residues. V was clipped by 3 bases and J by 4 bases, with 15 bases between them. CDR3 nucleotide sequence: TGTGCCTGGAGATCCTCGGGGGGGGGCTATGGCTACACCTTC. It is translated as CAWRSSGGGYGYTF.

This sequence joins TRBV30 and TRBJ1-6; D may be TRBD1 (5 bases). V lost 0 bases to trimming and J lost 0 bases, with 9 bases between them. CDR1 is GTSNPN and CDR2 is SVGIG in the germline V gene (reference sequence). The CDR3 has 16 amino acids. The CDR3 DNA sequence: TGTGCCTGGAGTGTACATGGGGCCTCCTATAATTCACCCCTCCACTTT. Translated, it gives CAWSVHGASYNSPLHF.

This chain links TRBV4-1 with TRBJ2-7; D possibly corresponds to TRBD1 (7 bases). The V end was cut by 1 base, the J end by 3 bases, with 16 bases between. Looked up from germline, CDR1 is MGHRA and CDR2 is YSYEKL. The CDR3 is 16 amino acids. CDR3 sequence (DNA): TGCGCCAGCAGCCAAGTTCCAGGGGGGATGGACTACGAGCAGTACTTC. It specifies CASSQVPGGMDYEQYF.

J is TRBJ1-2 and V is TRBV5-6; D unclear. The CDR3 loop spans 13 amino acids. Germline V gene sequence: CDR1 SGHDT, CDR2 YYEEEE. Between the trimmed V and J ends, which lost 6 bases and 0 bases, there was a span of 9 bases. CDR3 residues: CASTEDSNYGYTF. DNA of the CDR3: TGTGCCAGCACCGAAGACTCTAACTATGGCTACACCTTC. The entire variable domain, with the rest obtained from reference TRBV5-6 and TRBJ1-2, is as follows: DAGVTQSPTHLIKTRGQQVTLRCSPKSGHDTVSWYQQALGQGPQFIFQYYEEEERQRGNFPDRFSGHQFPNYSSELNVNALLLGDSALYLCASTEDSNYGYTFGSGTRLTVV.

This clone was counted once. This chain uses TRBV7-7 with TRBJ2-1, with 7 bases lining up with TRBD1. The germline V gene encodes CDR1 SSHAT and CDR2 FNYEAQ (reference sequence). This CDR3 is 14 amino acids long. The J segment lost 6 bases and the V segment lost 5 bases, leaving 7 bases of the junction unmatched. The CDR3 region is CASSRGGQRNEQFF. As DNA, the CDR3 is TGTGCCAGCAGCCGTGGGGGACAGCGCAATGAGCAGTTCTTC.